This T cell receptor beta chain was captured by sequencing in a study of cytomegalovirus exposure and HLA in healthy donors. The ends lost 5 bases at V and 8 bases at J; junction bases unmatched: 6. Germline-derived CDR1 and CDR2 are LGHNT and FRNRAP. The CDR3 contains 15 residues. On this clone: Antigen unknown.

Study conclusions and caveats: It was likely that a cluster of highly shared sequence variants was a sequencing artifact.

PCR used 60 Vbeta primers and 13 Jbeta primers. Method: immunoSEQ multiplex PCR; TCRdb's copy keeps in-frame clones and lacks some. The sample holds 150,000 or so clones, 64% seen once. The V call is TRBV12-5, the J call TRBJ2-1; 13 bases map to TRBD2. The sample comprised PBMCs. This sequence originates from a woman aged 25-40 years in good health and CMV-seropositive. CDR3 region: CASGPGTSGIHEQFF. CDR3 coding DNA: TGTGCTAGTGGTCCTGGGACTAGCGGGATCCATGAGCAGTTCTTC.